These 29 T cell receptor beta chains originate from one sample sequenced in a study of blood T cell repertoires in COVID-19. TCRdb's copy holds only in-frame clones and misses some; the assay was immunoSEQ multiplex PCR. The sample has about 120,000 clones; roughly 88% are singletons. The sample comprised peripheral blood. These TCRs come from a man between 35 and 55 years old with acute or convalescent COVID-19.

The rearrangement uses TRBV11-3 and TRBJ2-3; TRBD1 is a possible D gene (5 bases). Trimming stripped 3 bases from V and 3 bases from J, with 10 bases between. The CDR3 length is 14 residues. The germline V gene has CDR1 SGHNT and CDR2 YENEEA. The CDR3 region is CASSLSGWTDTQYF. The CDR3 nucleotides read TGTGCCAGCAGCTTGTCAGGGTGGACAGATACGCAGTATTTT.

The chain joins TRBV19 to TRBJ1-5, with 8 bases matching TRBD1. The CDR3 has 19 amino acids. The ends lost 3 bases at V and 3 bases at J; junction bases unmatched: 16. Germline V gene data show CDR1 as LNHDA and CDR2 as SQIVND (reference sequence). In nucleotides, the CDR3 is TGTGCCAGTAGTATTTTCGGCTACCCAGGACAGGGCCACAATCAGCCCCAGCATTTT. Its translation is CASSIFGYPGQGHNQPQHF.

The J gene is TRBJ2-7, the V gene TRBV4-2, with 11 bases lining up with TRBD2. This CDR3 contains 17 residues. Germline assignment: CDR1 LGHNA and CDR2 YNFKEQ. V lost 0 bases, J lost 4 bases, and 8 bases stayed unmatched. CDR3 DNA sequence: TGTGCCAGCAGCCAAGAGTCGCTAGCGGGGGGATTGTACGAGCAGTACTTC. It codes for CASSQESLAGGLYEQYF.

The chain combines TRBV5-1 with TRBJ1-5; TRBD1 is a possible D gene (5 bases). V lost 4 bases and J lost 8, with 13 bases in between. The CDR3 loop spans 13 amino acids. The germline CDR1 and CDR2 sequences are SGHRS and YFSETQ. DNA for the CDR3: TGCGCCAGCAGCACGGAGGGACGGGAGCCCCAGCATTTT. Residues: CASSTEGREPQHF.

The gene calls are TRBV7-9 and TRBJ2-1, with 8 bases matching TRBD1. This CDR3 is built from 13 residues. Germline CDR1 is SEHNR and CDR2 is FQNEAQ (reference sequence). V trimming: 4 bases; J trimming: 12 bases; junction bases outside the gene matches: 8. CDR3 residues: CASSSQGAHGQFF. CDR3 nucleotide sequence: TGTGCCAGCAGCTCGCAGGGGGCCCATGGGCAGTTCTTC.

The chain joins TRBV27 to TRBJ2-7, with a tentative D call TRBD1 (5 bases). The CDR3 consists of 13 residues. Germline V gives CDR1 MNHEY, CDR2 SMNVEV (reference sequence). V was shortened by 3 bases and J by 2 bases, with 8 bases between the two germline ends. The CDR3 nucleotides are TGTGCCAGCAGTTTGACAGCTACCTACGAGCAGTACTTC. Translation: CASSLTATYEQYF.

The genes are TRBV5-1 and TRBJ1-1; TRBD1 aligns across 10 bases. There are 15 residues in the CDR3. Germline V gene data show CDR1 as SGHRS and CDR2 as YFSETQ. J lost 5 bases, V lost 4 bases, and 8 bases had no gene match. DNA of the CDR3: TGCGCCAGCAGCCCTAGACAGGGGGCGGGGACTGAAGCTTTCTTT. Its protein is CASSPRQGAGTEAFF.

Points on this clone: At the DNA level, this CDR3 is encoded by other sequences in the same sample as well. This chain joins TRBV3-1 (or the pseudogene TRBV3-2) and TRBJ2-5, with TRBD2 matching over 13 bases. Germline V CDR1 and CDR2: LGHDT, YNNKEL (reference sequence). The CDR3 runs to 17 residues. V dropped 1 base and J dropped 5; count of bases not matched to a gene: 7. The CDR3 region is CASSQGLAGGRGETQYF. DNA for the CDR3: TGTGCCAGCAGCCAAGGACTAGCGGGGGGCCGGGGGGAGACCCAGTACTTC.

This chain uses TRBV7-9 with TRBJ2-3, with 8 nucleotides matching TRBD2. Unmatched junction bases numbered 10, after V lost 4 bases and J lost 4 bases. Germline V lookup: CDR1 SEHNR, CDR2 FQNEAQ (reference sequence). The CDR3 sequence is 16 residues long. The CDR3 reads CASSSRGAGASDTQYF. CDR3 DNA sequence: TGTGCCAGCAGCTCCCGGGGAGCGGGAGCGTCAGATACGCAGTATTTT. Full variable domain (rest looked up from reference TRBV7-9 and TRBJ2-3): DTGVSQNPRHKITKRGQNVTFRCDPISEHNRLYWYRQTLGQGPEFLTYFQNEAQLEKSRLLSDRFSAERPKGSFSTLEIQRTEQGDSAMYLCASSSRGAGASDTQYFGPGTRLTVL.

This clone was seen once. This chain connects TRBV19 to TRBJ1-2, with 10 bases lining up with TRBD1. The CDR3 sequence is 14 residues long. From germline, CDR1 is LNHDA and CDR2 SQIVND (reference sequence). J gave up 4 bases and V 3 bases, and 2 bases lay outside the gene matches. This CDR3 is CASSIRDRGYGYTF. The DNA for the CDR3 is TGTGCCAGTAGTATCCGGGACAGGGGCTATGGCTACACCTTC. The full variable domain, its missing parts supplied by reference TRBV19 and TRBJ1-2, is DGGITQSPKYLFRKEGQNVTLSCEQNLNHDAMYWYRQDPGQGLRLIYYSQIVNDFQKGDIAEGYSVSREKKESFPLTVTSAQKNPTAFYLCASSIRDRGYGYTFGSGTRLTVV.

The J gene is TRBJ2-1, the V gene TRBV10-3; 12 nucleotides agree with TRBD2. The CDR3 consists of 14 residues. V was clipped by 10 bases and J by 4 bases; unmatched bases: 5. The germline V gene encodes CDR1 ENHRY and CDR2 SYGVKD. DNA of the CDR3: TGTGCCACCGGGACTAGCGGGCAATACAATGAGCAGTTCTTC. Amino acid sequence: CATGTSGQYNEQFF.

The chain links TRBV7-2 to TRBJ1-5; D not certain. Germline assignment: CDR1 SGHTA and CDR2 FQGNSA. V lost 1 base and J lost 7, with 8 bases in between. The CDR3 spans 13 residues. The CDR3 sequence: CASSLGRWQPQHF. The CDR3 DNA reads TGTGCCAGCAGCTTAGGCAGGTGGCAGCCCCAGCATTTT.

This chain's CDR3 is CASSQVRGSTDTQYF. The CDR3 DNA reads TGTGCCAGCAGCCAAGTGCGGGGTAGCACAGATACGCAGTATTTT. The chain links TRBV14 to TRBJ2-3; a possible D gene is TRBD2 (6 bases). There are 15 residues in the CDR3. Germline V CDR1 and CDR2: SGHDN, FVKESK. Trimming removed 1 base at V and 0 bases at J, with 8 bases between.

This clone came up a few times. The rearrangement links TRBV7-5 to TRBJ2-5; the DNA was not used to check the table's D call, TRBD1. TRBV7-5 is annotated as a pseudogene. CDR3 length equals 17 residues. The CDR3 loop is CARSLELRRGHQGTQYF. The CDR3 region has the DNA TGTGCCAGAAGCTTAGAGCTGCGCAGGGGGCATCAGGGGACCCAGTACTTC.

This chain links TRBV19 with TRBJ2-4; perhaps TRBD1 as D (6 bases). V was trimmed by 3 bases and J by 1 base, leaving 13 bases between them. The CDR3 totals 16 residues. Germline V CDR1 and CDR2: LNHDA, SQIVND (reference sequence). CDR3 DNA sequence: TGTGCCAGTAGTATCAGGGGTGGGATGGCCAAAAACATTCAGTACTTC. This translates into CASSIRGGMAKNIQYF.

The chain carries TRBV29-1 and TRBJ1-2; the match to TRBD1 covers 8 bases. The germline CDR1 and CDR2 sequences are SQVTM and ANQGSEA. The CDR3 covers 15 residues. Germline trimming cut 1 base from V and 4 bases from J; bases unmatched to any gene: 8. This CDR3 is CSVEGVGQVRYGYTF. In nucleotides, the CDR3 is TGCAGCGTTGAAGGGGTGGGACAGGTCCGCTATGGCTACACCTTC.

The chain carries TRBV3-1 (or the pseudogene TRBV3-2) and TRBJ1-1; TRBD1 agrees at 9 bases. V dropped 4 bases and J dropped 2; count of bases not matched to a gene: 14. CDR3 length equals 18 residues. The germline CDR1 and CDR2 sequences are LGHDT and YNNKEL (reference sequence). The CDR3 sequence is CASSPYGTGNSFNTEAFF. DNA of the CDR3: TGTGCCAGCAGCCCTTACGGGACAGGGAATAGTTTTAACACTGAAGCTTTCTTT.

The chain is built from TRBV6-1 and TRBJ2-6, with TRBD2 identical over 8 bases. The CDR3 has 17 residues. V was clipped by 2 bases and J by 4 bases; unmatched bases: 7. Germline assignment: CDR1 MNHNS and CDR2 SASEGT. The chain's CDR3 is CASSEMVAGTGANVLTF. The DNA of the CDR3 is TGTGCCAGCAGTGAAATGGTAGCGGGAACCGGGGCCAACGTCCTGACTTTC.

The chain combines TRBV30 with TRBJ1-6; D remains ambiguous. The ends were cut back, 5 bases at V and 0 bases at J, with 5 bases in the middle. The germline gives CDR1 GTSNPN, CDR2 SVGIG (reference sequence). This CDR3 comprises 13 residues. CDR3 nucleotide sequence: TGTGCCTGGGATAGCTCCTATAATTCACCCCTCCACTTT. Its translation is CAWDSSYNSPLHF.

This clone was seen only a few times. The CDR3 region is CASSLRQGARVTEAFF. DNA for the CDR3: TGTGCCAGCAGCTTGCGTCAGGGGGCGCGTGTCACTGAAGCTTTCTTT. This chain uses TRBV11-1 with TRBJ1-1; TRBD1 matches at 8 bases. Trimming cost V 3 bases and J 4 bases; bases outside gene matches: 10. Germline V gene data show CDR1 as SGHAT and CDR2 as FQDESV (reference sequence). CDR3 size: 16 residues. Drawing the rest from reference TRBV11-1 and TRBJ1-1, the complete variable domain is EAEVAQSPRYKITEKSQAVAFWCDPISGHATLYWYRQILGQGPELLVQFQDESVVDDSQLPKDRFSAERLKGVDSTLKIQPAELGDSAMYLCASSLRQGARVTEAFFGQGTRLTVV.

The CDR3 protein is CASSLMGQGRQPQHF. The CDR3, as DNA: TGTGCCAGCAGTTTAATGGGACAGGGGCGACAGCCCCAGCATTTT. This sequence joins TRBV28 and TRBJ1-5, with 10 bases matching TRBD1. Per the germline V gene, CDR1 is MDHEN and CDR2 is SYDVKM. V lost 2 bases, J lost 7 bases, and 5 bases stayed unmatched. CDR3 length: 15 amino acids.

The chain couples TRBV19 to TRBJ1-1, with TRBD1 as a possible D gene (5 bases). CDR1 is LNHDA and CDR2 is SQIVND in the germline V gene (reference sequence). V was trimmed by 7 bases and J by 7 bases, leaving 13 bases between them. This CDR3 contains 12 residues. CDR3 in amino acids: CASMGLIGEAFF. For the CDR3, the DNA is TGTGCCAGTATGGGGCTAATTGGTGAAGCTTTCTTT. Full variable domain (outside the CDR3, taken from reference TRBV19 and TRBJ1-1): DGGITQSPKYLFRKEGQNVTLSCEQNLNHDAMYWYRQDPGQGLRLIYYSQIVNDFQKGDIAEGYSVSREKKESFPLTVTSAQKNPTAFYLCASMGLIGEAFFGQGTRLTVV.

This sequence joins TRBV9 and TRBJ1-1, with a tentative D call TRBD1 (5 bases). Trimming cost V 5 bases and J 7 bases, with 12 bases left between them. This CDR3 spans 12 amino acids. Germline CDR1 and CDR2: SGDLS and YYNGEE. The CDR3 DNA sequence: TGTGCCAGCAGTCTAGGGAGGGGTGAAGCTTTCTTT. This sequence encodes CASSLGRGEAFF.

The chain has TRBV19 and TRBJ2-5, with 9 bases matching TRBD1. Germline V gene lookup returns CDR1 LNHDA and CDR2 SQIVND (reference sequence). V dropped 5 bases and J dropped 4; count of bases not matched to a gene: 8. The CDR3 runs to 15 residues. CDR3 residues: CASSLRQGVGETQYF. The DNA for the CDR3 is TGTGCCAGTAGTCTCCGACAGGGGGTCGGAGAGACCCAGTACTTC.

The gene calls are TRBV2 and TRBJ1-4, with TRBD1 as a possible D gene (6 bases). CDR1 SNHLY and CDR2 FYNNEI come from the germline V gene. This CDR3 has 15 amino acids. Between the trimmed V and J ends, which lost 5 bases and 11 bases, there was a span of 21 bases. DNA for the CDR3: TGTGCCAGCAGTCCCCGGGACACCCCCGGCGGGAAACTGTTTTTT. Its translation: CASSPRDTPGGKLFF.

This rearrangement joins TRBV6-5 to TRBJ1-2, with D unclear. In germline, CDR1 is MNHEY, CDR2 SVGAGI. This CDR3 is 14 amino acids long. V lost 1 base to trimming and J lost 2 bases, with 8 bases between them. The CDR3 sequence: CASSYLASNYGYTF. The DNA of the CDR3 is TGTGCCAGCAGTTACTTGGCCTCAAACTATGGCTACACCTTC.

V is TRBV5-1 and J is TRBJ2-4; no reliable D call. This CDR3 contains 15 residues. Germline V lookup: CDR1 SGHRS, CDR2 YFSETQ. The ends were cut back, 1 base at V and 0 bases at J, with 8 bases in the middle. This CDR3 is CASSLSELAKNIQYF. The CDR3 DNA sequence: TGCGCCAGCAGCTTGTCGGAGCTAGCCAAAAACATTCAGTACTTC.

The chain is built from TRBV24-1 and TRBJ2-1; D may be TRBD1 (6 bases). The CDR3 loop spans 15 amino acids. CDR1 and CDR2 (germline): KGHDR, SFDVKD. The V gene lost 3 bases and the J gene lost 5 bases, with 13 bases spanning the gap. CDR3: CATSDAGAWDNEQFF. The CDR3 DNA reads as TGTGCCACCAGTGATGCAGGGGCGTGGGACAATGAGCAGTTCTTC.

CDR3 nucleotides: TGTGCCAGCAGCGTATTTGTTGGCGATGCGGCTGAAGCTTTCTTT. Translation gives CASSVFVGDAAEAFF. The rearrangement uses TRBV9 and TRBJ1-1; D gene uncertain. This CDR3 has 15 amino acids. V lost 1 base, J lost 6 bases, and 16 bases lay in between. Germline values: CDR1 SGDLS, CDR2 YYNGEE. The full variable domain, rest sourced from reference TRBV9 and TRBJ1-1, is DSGVTQTPKHLITATGQRVTLRCSPRSGDLSVYWYQQSLDQGLQFLIQYYNGEERAKGNILERFSAQQFPDLHSELNLSSLELGDSALYFCASSVFVGDAAEAFFGQGTRLTVV.